Following are 12 T cell receptor beta chains from one sample sequenced in a study of read filtering for tumor transcriptome and immune sequencing. This library used roughly 0.4 ug RNA and molecular barcoded adaptors spanning alpha/delta and beta/gamma chains. TCRdb itself ran the reads through MiXCR, one entry per CDR3 protein. The sample contains fewer than 150,000 distinct CDR3 sequences, 10% to 15% of which appear only once. Material: a population of CD138-negative cells sorted from bone marrow. The receptors come from a donor older than 35 with multiple myeloma.

This clonotype was recorded at least ten times. V and J are TRBV29-1 and TRBJ2-1, with TRBD2 identical over 10 bases. CDR1 SQVTM and CDR2 ANQGSEA come from the germline V gene. The CDR3 is 16 residues long. The V gene end was trimmed by 0 bases and the J gene end by 8 bases; junction bases not matched to a gene: 10. CDR3 nucleotide sequence: TGCAGCGTTGAAGACCGAGCGGGAGGGTTTGTGGATGAGCAGTTCTTC. Translation: CSVEDRAGGFVDEQFF.

This clonotype has more than one count but fewer than ten. In nucleotides, the CDR3 is TGTGCCAGCAGCCAAGGTCGGGGGCCCTACGAGCAGTACTTC. This codes for CASSQGRGPYEQYF. The genes are TRBV3-1 and TRBJ2-7, with D possibly being TRBD1 or TRBD2 (6 bases each). Germline V gene sequence: CDR1 LGHDT, CDR2 YNNKEL (reference sequence). The CDR3 has 14 amino acids. V gave up 1 base and J gave up 2 bases, with 9 bases separating them.

The table lists this clonotype with many counts. The chain links TRBV11-2 to TRBJ2-5; 7 nucleotides agree with TRBD2. V lost 5 bases to trimming and J lost 5 bases; unmatched junction nucleotides: 14. Germline assignment: CDR1 SGHAT and CDR2 FQNNGV. The CDR3 spans 16 residues. The CDR3 sequence: CASSLRPSGLGETQYF. CDR3 bases: TGTGCCAGCAGCCTCCGGCCTAGCGGCCTTGGGGAGACCCAGTACTTC.

This clonotype occurred many times. The CDR3 DNA follows: TGTGCCAGCAGCCCCCCCAGCTACGGGGTGGAGGGGAACACTGAAGCTTTCTTT. It codes for CASSPPSYGVEGNTEAFF. The rearrangement uses TRBV3-1 and TRBJ1-1; D unclear. The V end lost 4 bases, the J end lost 1 base, and 22 bases lay between the germline ends. In germline, CDR1 is LGHDT, CDR2 YNNKEL (reference sequence). This CDR3 spans 18 amino acids.

The chain is built from TRBV20-1 and TRBJ2-5, with D unclear. V lost 0 bases, J lost 4 bases, and 6 bases lay in between. The germline V gene has CDR1 DFQATT and CDR2 SNEGSKA (reference sequence). The CDR3 is 12 amino acids. CDR3 sequence reads: CSARDLAETQYF. DNA of the CDR3: TGCAGTGCTAGAGATCTGGCAGAGACCCAGTACTTC.

Regarding this clonotype: This may stem from a read error, because a much larger clone lies one nucleotide away. The chain couples TRBV19 to TRBJ2-7; D is possibly TRBD1 (6 bases). In germline, CDR1 is LNHDA, CDR2 SQIVND (reference sequence). Trimming removed 6 bases from V and 2 bases from J, with 14 bases in between. CDR3 length: 14 residues. The CDR3 nucleotides read TGTGCCAGTAGACCCGGACAGAGGGCCTACGAGCAGTACTTC. Amino acid sequence: CASRPGQRAYEQYF.

In the case of this clonotype: A much larger clone sits a single nucleotide away, making a read error possible. V gene TRBV10-3 combines with J gene TRBJ2-5, with TRBD2 matching over 11 bases. CDR3 size: 14 residues. In germline, CDR1 is ENHRY, CDR2 SYGVKD. V lost 4 bases and J lost 4; bases outside the gene matches: 2. The CDR3, as DNA: TGTGCCATCAGTGTAGGGACTAGCGGAGAGACCCAGTACTTC. Translated, it gives CAISVGTSGETQYF.

This clonotype was recorded at least ten times. J is TRBJ2-1 and V is TRBV29-1, with 8 bases lining up with TRBD2. The CDR3 extends over 14 amino acids. The V and J ends lost 6 bases and 4 bases, in that order; junction bases with no gene match: 8. Germline CDR1 SQVTM, CDR2 ANQGSEA. The CDR3 DNA is TGCAGCGTAGAACTAGCGGCATCTTACAATGAGCAGTTCTTC. Amino acid sequence: CSVELAASYNEQFF.

This clonotype was recorded at least ten times. The chain links TRBV28 to TRBJ2-5; 8 positions agree with TRBD1. This CDR3 comprises 15 residues. Germline values: CDR1 MDHEN, CDR2 SYDVKM. Losses at the gene ends were 2 bases for V and 5 bases for J; bases not matched to a gene: 7. CDR3 loop: CASSLAQGVWETQYF. The CDR3 DNA reads as TGTGCCAGCAGTTTAGCACAGGGGGTTTGGGAGACCCAGTACTTC.

Many counts were recorded for this clonotype. The chain employs TRBV5-1 and TRBJ2-3; the D gene could be TRBD1 or TRBD2 (5 bases each). Deletions cut 0 bases from V and 2 bases from J, with 7 bases between. This CDR3 has 14 amino acids. Germline V gene lookup returns CDR1 SGHRS and CDR2 YFSETQ. CDR3 loop: CASSLGDATDTQYF. CDR3 nucleotide sequence: TGCGCCAGCAGCTTGGGGGACGCCACAGATACGCAGTATTTT.

The sample holds many counts of this clonotype. The genes are TRBV5-1 and TRBJ2-2; tentative D call: TRBD1 (5 bases). V lost 2 bases and J lost 1, with 9 bases in between. Germline assignment: CDR1 SGHRS and CDR2 YFSETQ. The CDR3 runs to 15 residues. CDR3 protein: CASSLGVLNTGELFF. CDR3 coding DNA: TGCGCCAGCAGCTTAGGGGTTTTGAACACCGGGGAGCTGTTTTTT.

This clonotype was recorded many times. Written as DNA, the CDR3 is TGCAGCGTCCCGTCCCAGACTAGTACAGGCGGAGCGCAGTATTTT. It yields the protein CSVPSQTSTGGAQYF. The chain couples TRBV29-1 to TRBJ2-3; D may be TRBD2 (6 bases). The CDR3 covers 15 residues. Trimming stripped 6 bases from V and 10 bases from J, with 26 bases between. CDR1 is SQVTM, CDR2 ANQGSEA, per germline.